The T cell receptor beta chain described here comes from a study of CD8+ T cells in alopecia areata. Study context: Patients took tofacitinib for 6 to 18 months, followed by 6 drug-free months.

As for treatment: oral pan-JAK inhibitor, 5-10 mg twice daily. Trimming shortened V by 2 bases and J by 1 base, and 11 bases separated the two germline ends. CDR3 length equals 15 residues. Germline loops: CDR1 ENHRY, CDR2 SYGVKD. The authors extracted RNA and reverse transcribed it into cDNA as the sequencing template. Assay used: immunoSEQ multiplex PCR; TCRdb lists only in-frame clones, some missing. The sample consists of about 190,000 clones, about 65% of them appearing once. Sequenced here: CD4+ T cells sorted from blood, sampled around week 49, from a patient treated with tofacitinib. The chain links TRBV10-3 to TRBJ1-1; D uncertain. This TCR came from a human donor with alopecia areata. The CDR3 bases are TGTGCCATCAGTGAGGGTGGCAGGAGGAACACTGAAGCTTTCTTT. Translation gives CAISEGGRRNTEAFF.